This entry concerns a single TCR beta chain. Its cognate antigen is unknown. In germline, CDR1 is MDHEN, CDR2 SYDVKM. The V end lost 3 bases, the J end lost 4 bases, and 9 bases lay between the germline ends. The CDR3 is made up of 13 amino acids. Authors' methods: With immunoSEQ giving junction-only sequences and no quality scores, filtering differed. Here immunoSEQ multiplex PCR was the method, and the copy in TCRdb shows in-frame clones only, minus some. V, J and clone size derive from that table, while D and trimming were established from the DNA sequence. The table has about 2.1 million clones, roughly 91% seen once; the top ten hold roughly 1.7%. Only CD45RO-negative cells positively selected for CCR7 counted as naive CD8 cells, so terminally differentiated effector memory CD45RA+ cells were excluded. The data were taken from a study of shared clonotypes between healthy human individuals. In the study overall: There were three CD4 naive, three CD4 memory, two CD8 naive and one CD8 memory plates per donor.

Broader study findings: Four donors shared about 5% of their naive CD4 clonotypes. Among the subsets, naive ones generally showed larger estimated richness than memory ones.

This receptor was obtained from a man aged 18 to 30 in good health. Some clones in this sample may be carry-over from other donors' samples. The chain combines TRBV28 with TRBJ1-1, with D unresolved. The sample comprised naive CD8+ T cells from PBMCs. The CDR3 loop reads CASSFIRGTEAFF. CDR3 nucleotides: TGTGCCAGCAGTTTTATAAGAGGCACTGAAGCTTTCTTT.